Listed below are T cell receptor beta chains from one sample, sequenced in a study of blood T cells in healthy people across ages. Each CDR3 protein gets one entry after TCRdb re-called the 5' RACE reads with MiXCR. The sample carries about 1,000,000 distinct CDR3 sequences, 35% to 55% recorded once. The sequenced sample consisted of blood. These receptors were taken from an older woman in good health. Each CDR3 is given without its conserved first and last residue.

J gene	V gene	CDR3 protein
TRBJ1-5	TRBV6-5	ASSSGGGTQPQH
TRBJ2-2	TRBV15	ATSKDLIGTSSGELF
TRBJ2-7	TRBV6-2/TRBV6-3	ASKRQPGHNYEQY
TRBJ1-5	TRBV10-3	AISTDRGNQPQH
TRBJ2-3	TRBV5-1	ASSLETSGRITDTQY
TRBJ2-3	TRBV6-2/TRBV6-3	VSSYKRTRTTDTQY
TRBJ1-1	TRBV2	TSSEAGLVGHMNTEAF
TRBJ2-5	TRBV12-3/TRBV12-4	ASSQWGETQY
TRBJ2-7	TRBV9	ASSVAPTVVQY
TRBJ2-7	TRBV12-3/TRBV12-4	ASSTSGTNYEQY
TRBJ2-5	TRBV9	ASSRNPSGPQETQY
TRBJ2-2	TRBV24-1	ATPRQDLNTGELF
TRBJ2-3	TRBV10-2	ASSDQGGRTDTQY
TRBJ1-1	TRBV10-1	ASRRQVGDTEAF
TRBJ1-2	TRBV15	ATSGDRGDYGYT